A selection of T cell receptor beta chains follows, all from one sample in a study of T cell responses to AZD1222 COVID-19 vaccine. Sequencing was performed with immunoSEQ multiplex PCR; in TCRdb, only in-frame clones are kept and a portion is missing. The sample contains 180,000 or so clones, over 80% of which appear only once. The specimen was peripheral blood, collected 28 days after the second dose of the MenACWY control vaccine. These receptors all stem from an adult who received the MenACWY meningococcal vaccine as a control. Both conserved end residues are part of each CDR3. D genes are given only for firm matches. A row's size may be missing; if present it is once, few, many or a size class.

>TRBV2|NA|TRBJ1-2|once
CASSADRNSNYGYTF
TGTGCCAGCAGTGCCGACAGGAATTCTAACTATGGCTACACCTTC
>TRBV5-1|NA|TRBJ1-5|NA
CASSLGGDLGNQPQHF
TGCGCCAGCAGCTTGGGTGGGGATCTTGGCAATCAGCCCCAGCATTTT
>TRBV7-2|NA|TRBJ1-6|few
CASSLGTYNSPLHF
TGTGCCAGCAGCTTGGGGACCTATAATTCACCCCTCCACTTT
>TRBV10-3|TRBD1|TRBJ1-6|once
CAIRGDRELYPNSPLHF
TGTGCCATCAGGGGGGACAGGGAACTATACCCCAATTCACCCCTCCACTTT
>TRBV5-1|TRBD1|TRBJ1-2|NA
CASSRGQGANYGYTF
TGCGCCAGCAGCAGGGGACAGGGGGCCAACTATGGCTACACCTTC
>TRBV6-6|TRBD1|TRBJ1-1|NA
CASSPGQGTAFF
TGTGCCAGCAGTCCCGGACAGGGGACGGCTTTCTTT
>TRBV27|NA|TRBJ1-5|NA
CASSFGRTNQPQHF
TGTGCCAGCAGTTTCGGACGGACTAATCAGCCCCAGCATTTT
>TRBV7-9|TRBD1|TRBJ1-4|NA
CASSLQGSNEKLFF
TGTGCCAGCAGCCTACAGGGGTCTAATGAAAAACTGTTTTTT
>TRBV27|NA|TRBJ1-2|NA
CASSLVGAPGYTF
TGTGCCAGCAGTTTGGTGGGGGCCCCTGGCTACACCTTC
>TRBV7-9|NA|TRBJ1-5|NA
CASSFGGHSNQPQHF
TGTGCCAGCAGCTTCGGTGGCCATAGCAATCAGCCCCAGCATTTT
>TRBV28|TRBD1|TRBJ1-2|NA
CASSLWDRNYGYTF
TGTGCCAGCAGTTTATGGGACAGGAACTATGGCTACACCTTC
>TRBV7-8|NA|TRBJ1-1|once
CASSLGGSTEAFF
TGTGCCAGCAGCTTAGGGGGGAGCACTGAAGCTTTCTTT
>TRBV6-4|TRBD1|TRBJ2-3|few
CASSEGQGADTQYF
TGTGCCAGCAGTGAGGGACAGGGGGCAGATACGCAGTATTTT
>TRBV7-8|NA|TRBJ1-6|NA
CASSLPGDNSPLHF
TGTGCCAGCAGCTTACCAGGAGATAATTCACCCCTCCACTTT
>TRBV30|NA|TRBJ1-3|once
CAWSATVVSGNTIYF
TGTGCCTGGAGTGCGACCGTGGTCTCTGGAAACACCATATATTTT
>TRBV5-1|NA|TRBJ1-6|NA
CASSNVGGVRPLHF
TGCGCCAGCAGCAACGTTGGGGGGGTGAGACCCCTCCACTTT
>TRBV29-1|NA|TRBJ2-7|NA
CSVQAGWRQNYEQYF
TGCAGCGTTCAGGCCGGGTGGCGACAGAACTACGAGCAGTACTTC
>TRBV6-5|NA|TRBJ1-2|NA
CASGRSSGYTF
TGTGCCAGCGGCAGGTCCTCTGGCTACACCTTC